These T cell receptor beta chains were read from a single sample in a study of T cell changes during pregnancy in multiple sclerosis. Sequencing was performed with immunoSEQ multiplex PCR; in TCRdb, only in-frame clones are kept and a portion is missing. The table records tens of thousands of clones, around 92% of them present only once. The material was CD4+ T cells from peripheral blood mononuclear cells, obtained after pregnancy. These receptors came from a female donor in good health, enrolled as a control in a pregnancy study. The CDR3 runs from the conserved cysteine through the conserved F or W. A D gene is named only where the DNA matches it firmly. Expanded clones are given a class, and other clones once, few, many or no size at all.

V,D,size,J,CDR3,DNA
TRBV7-2,NA,NA,TRBJ1-1,CASSFTGSGTEAFF,TGTGCCAGCAGCTTCACAGGGTCGGGCACTGAAGCTTTCTTT
TRBV7-3,TRBD1,once,TRBJ1-6,CASRQQGANSPLHF,TGTGCCAGCAGACAACAGGGGGCAAATTCACCCCTCCACTTT
TRBV19,TRBD1,NA,TRBJ1-2,CASSHTGGQGVYGYTF,TGTGCCAGTAGCCATACCGGGGGACAGGGGGTCTATGGCTACACCTTC
TRBV11-2,TRBD2,NA,TRBJ2-7,CASSFTPAGGYYEQYF,TGTGCCAGCAGTTTCACCCCAGCGGGGGGGTACTACGAGCAGTACTTC
TRBV2,NA,NA,TRBJ1-2,CASNGRAGYGYTF,TGTGCCAGCAATGGAAGGGCGGGGTATGGCTACACCTTC
TRBV18,TRBD1,once,TRBJ2-6,CASSPGTGVGANVLTF,TGTGCCAGCTCTCCCGGGACAGGGGTTGGGGCCAACGTCCTGACTTTC
TRBV18,TRBD1,NA,TRBJ2-5,CASSPPQGRGGTQYF,TGTGCCAGCTCACCACCACAGGGGAGAGGGGGGACCCAGTACTTC
TRBV9,TRBD1,NA,TRBJ2-2,CASSVSGQVTGELFF,TGTGCCAGCAGCGTCTCCGGACAGGTCACCGGGGAGCTGTTTTTT
TRBV27,NA,NA,TRBJ1-4,CASSLLTGRNEKLFF,TGTGCCAGCAGTTTATTGACAGGCCGGAATGAAAAACTGTTTTTT
TRBV5-1,NA,NA,TRBJ1-1,CASSLGQDTEAFF,TGCGCCAGCAGCTTGGGACAGGACACTGAAGCTTTCTTT
TRBV18,NA,NA,TRBJ1-2,CASSPLGHLASGSYTF,TGTGCCAGCTCACCACTCGGTCACCTCGCATCAGGAAGCTACACCTTC
TRBV5-1,NA,NA,TRBJ2-2,CASSFSAGRNTGELFF,TGCGCCAGCAGCTTCTCCGCGGGGCGTAACACCGGGGAGCTGTTTTTT
TRBV2,NA,NA,TRBJ2-5,CASRGGARETQYF,TGTGCCAGCAGAGGGGGAGCACGGGAGACCCAGTACTTC
TRBV28,NA,NA,TRBJ1-1,CASREQMTSFF,TGTGCCAGCAGGGAGCAAATGACGTCTTTCTTT
TRBV30,NA,NA,TRBJ1-4,CAWSVQINEKLFF,TGTGCCTGGAGTGTGCAGATTAATGAAAAACTGTTTTTT
TRBV9,NA,NA,TRBJ1-2,CASSATTGVGYTF,TGTGCCAGCAGCGCCACTACAGGAGTTGGCTACACCTTC